This TCR beta chain was recovered during a study of blood T cell repertoires in COVID-19. Study at large: Researchers got acute and convalescent COVID-19 samples from the United States, Italy and Spain. The cDNA or gDNA used as material had been derived from T cells, B-cell-depleted T cells, or PBMCs.

Details on this clone: The junction departs from the called germline gene at one end, perhaps through a read error.

Seattle cases were enrolled at active infection and followed longitudinally. In the source study's methods: Reference gene primers were amplified, and this amplification served to estimate nucleated cell counts. Sequencing was performed with immunoSEQ multiplex PCR; in TCRdb, only in-frame clones are kept and a portion is missing. The V and J calls and the clone size are those of that table, but D and trimming were determined from the DNA. The sample carries fewer than 300,000 clones, under 90% recorded once. Germline CDR1 reads SGHNT; CDR2 reads YENEEA. The CDR3 length is 21 residues. Material: peripheral blood. The TCR comes from a man between 50 and 59 years old with COVID-19, enrolled during active disease. The gene calls are TRBV11-3 and TRBJ2-6, with 7 bases aligning to TRBD1. CDR3 sequence reads: CASSLDPLDGTEVSGANVLTF. As DNA, the CDR3 is TGTGCCAGCAGCTTAGACCCCCTAGACGGGACAGAAGTGTCTGGAGCCAACGTCCTGACTTTC.